This T cell receptor beta chain was obtained from a study of OX40 agonist ivuxolimab in advanced cancers. Study background: Ivuxolimab was delivered to patients intravenously every 2 weeks at doses spanning 0.01 to 10 mg/kg. Points from the study as a whole: Researchers report that CD8+ T cells had, on average, more expanded clones than CD4+. Both CD4+ and CD8+ T cell populations in blood had undergone clonal expansion by week 6 at 0.1 to 3.0 mg/kg.

This clone occurred once. Its antigen is unidentified. Germline values: CDR1 MNHNS, CDR2 SASEGT. V shed 2 bases and J 5 bases; nucleotides not matched to a gene: 5. This CDR3 has 15 amino acids. Patients had blood sampled at baseline and again on cycle 4 day 1 and cycle 7 day 1. Clones were sequenced by immunoSEQ multiplex PCR, and TCRdb holds only the in-frame ones, with some missing. The repertoire holds roughly 86,000 clones, 80% to 95% seen once, with around 1.1% in the top ten. This receptor was taken from an adult with an advanced solid tumor such as melanoma, head and neck, liver or kidney cancer. This specimen consisted of CD4+ or CD8+ T cells sorted from blood, obtained in a trial of the OX40 agonist ivuxolimab. This chain uses TRBV6-1 with TRBJ2-5; 10 bases match TRBD1. DNA for the CDR3: TGTGCCAGCAGTGAACAGACAGGGGGCGGCGAGACCCAGTACTTC. The encoded protein is CASSEQTGGGETQYF.